The clone carrying this T cell receptor beta chain was found a few times. Its antigen is not known. Sequence at one end of the junction differs from germline and may be a read error. The TCR beta cDNA libraries contained unique molecular identifiers. One entry per CDR3 protein, called by TCRdb with MiXCR from the PCR reads. The sample includes hundreds of thousands of distinct CDR3 sequences, more than 50% of them seen just once. The CDR3 sequence is 15 residues long. Germline CDR1 is SGHRS and CDR2 is YFSETQ. The sample belongs to a study of post-analysis software for immune sequencing data. Notes on the study in general: TRBV5-6, TRBV5-1 and TRBV20-1 belonged to a set of about five TRBV segments that were more frequent in patients than controls.

This TCR came from a girl aged 2-10 years with multiple sclerosis. The sample comprised blood. This chain uses TRBV5-1 with TRBJ2-4; the match to TRBD2 covers 7 bases. The J call is uncertain, as TRBJ2-7 better fits the DNA end. The CDR3 spells CASTLGGKFVDEQYF. CDR3 coding DNA: TGCGCCAGCACCTTGGGAGGGAAGTTTGTGGACGAGCAGTACTTC.